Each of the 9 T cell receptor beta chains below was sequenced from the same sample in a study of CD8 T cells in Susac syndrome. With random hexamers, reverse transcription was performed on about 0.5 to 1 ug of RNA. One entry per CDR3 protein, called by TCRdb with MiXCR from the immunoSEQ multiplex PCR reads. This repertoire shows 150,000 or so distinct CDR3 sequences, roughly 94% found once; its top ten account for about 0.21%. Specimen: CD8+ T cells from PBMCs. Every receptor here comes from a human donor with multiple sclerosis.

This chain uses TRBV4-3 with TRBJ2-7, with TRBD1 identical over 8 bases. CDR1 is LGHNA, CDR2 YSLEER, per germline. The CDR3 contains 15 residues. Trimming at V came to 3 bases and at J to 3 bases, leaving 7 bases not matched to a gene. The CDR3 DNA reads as TGCGCCAGCAGCCAGGGACAGGACCCCTACTACGAGCAGTACTTC. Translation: CASSQGQDPYYEQYF.

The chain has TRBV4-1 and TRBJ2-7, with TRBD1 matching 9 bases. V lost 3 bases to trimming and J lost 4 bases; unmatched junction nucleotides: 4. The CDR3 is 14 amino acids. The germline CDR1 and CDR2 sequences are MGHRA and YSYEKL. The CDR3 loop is CASSHGTGKYEQYF. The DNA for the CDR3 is TGCGCCAGCAGCCATGGGACAGGGAAGTACGAGCAGTACTTC.

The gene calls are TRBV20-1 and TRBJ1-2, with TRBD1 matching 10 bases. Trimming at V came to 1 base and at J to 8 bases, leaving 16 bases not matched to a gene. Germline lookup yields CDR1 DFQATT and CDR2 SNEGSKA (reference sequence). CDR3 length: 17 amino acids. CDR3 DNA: TGCAGTGCTAGAGGAGGGACAGGGGTTCTTGAGGATTGGGGCTACACCTTC. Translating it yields CSARGGTGVLEDWGYTF.

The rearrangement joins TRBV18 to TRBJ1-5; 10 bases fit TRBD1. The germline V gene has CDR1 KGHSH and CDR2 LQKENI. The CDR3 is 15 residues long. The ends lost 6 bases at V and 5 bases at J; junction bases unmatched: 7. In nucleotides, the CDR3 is TGTGCCAGCTCCGGAGACAGGGGGCTTGATCAGCCCCAGCATTTT. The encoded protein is CASSGDRGLDQPQHF.

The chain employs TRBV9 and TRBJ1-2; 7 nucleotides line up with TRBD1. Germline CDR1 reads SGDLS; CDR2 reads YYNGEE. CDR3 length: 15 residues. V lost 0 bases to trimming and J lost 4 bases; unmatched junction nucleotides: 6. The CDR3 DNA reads TGTGCCAGCAGCGTAGCCACCGACAGGGTCTATGGCTACACCTTC. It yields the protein CASSVATDRVYGYTF.

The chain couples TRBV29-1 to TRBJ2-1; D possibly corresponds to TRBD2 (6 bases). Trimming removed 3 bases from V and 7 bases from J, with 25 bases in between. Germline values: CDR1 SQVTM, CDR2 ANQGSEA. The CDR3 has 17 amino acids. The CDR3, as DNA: TGCAGCGTTGAGGCCCCGATTCGAGCGGGTATCCTTAATGAGCAGTTCTTC. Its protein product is CSVEAPIRAGILNEQFF.

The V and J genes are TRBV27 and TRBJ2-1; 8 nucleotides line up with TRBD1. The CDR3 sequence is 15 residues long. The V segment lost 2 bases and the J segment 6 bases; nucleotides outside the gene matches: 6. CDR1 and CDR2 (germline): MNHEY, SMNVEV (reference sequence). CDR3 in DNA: TGTGCCAGCAGTTTAGGACAGGGCATCCGCAATGAGCAGTTCTTC. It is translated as CASSLGQGIRNEQFF.

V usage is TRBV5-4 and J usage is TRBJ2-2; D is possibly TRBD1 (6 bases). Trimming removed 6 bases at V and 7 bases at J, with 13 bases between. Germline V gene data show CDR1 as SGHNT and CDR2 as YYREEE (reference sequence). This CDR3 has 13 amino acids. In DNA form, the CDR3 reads TGTGCCAGCAACAGGGTTGGCGACGGGGAGCTGTTTTTT. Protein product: CASNRVGDGELFF.

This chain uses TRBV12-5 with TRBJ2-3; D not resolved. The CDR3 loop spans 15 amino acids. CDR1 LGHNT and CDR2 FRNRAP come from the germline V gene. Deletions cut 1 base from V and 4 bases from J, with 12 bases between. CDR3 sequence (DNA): TGTGCTAGTGGTTTGGAACTTACACGCCCAGATACGCAGTATTTT. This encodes CASGLELTRPDTQYF.